These 18 T cell receptor beta chains originate from one sample sequenced in a study of T cell responses to AZD1222 COVID-19 vaccine. Generated by immunoSEQ multiplex PCR, the TCRdb table keeps only in-frame clones and is missing some. The repertoire holds 70,000 or so clones, with around 78% as singletons. The material sequenced was peripheral blood, taken 28 days after the second AZD1222 dose. The receptors here all came from an adult who received the AZD1222 COVID-19 vaccine.

This clone was picked up a small number of times. The rearrangement links TRBV6-5 to TRBJ1-5; no reliable D call. The germline V and J ends were trimmed by 7 bases and 2 bases, with 9 bases remaining between them. CDR1 and CDR2 from the germline V gene are MNHEY and SVGAGI. The CDR3 runs to 13 residues. DNA of the CDR3: TGTGCCAGCACCGCTGGACGCAATCAGCCCCAGCATTTT. It codes for CASTAGRNQPQHF.

This clone appeared a single time. This chain links TRBV29-1 with TRBJ1-2; D is unclear. Germline CDR1 reads SQVTM; CDR2 reads ANQGSEA. This CDR3 comprises 11 residues. V shed 3 bases and J shed 8 bases, with 10 bases lying between them. CDR3 in DNA: TGCAGCGTTGACCACGGCTCAGGCTACACCTTC. Encoded protein: CSVDHGSGYTF.

For the CDR3, the DNA is TGTGCCAGTAGTATGAAGGTTCGGGGGGGCTACACCTTC. It encodes CASSMKVRGGYTF. The rearrangement joins TRBV19 to TRBJ1-2; perhaps TRBD1 as D (5 bases). The CDR3 is 13 residues long. Germline values: CDR1 LNHDA, CDR2 SQIVND (reference sequence). Between the trimmed V and J ends, which lost 3 bases and 8 bases, there was a span of 13 bases.

This CDR3 is CSAVDERTLHF. CDR3 in DNA: TGCAGTGCTGTCGATGAGCGAACCCTCCACTTT. The chain combines TRBV20-1 with TRBJ1-6; D is undetermined. V lost 5 bases to trimming and J lost 14 bases, with 13 bases between them. The CDR3 spans 11 residues. Germline CDR1 and CDR2: DFQATT and SNEGSKA (reference sequence).

The rearrangement uses TRBV6-5 and TRBJ2-7, with D possibly being TRBD1 or TRBD2 (6 bases each). The CDR3 extends over 15 amino acids. The V end was cut by 2 bases, the J end by 3 bases, with 14 bases between. The germline V gene has CDR1 MNHEY and CDR2 SVGAGI. CDR3 in DNA: TGTGCCAGCAGTTACAAGGGGGGCCTTGACTACGAGCAGTACTTC. Protein: CASSYKGGLDYEQYF.

The chain carries TRBV28 and TRBJ2-7, with D tentatively TRBD1 or TRBD2 (6 bases each). This CDR3 spans 12 amino acids. Trimming took 6 bases from V and 4 from J, leaving 10 bases between them. From germline, CDR1 is MDHEN and CDR2 SYDVKM. The CDR3 DNA is TGTGCCAGCAGCCTAGGGGGGTACGAGCAGTACTTC. Translation: CASSLGGYEQYF. Together with reference TRBV28 and TRBJ2-7, the CDR3 gives the full variable domain: DVKVTQSSRYLVKRTGEKVFLECVQDMDHENMFWYRQDPGLGLRLIYFSYDVKMKEKGDIPEGYSVSREKKERFSLILESASTNQTSMYLCASSLGGYEQYFGPGTRLTVT.

For the CDR3, the DNA is TGTGCCAGCAGCGCAAGACTAGCGGGTTACGAGCAGTACTTC. This gives the protein CASSARLAGYEQYF. The rearrangement joins TRBV14 to TRBJ2-7, with 10 bases matching TRBD2. Trimming cost V 5 bases and J 4 bases; bases outside gene matches: 5. Per the germline V gene, CDR1 is SGHDN and CDR2 is FVKESK. This CDR3 spans 14 amino acids.

This sequence joins TRBV3-1 (or the pseudogene TRBV3-2) and TRBJ1-1; no clear D. This CDR3 has 13 residues. Trimming removed 2 bases from V and 11 bases from J, with 15 bases in between. In germline, CDR1 is LGHDT, CDR2 YNNKEL (reference sequence). This chain's CDR3 is CASSQPSGGSAFF. CDR3 sequence (DNA): TGTGCCAGCAGCCAACCTTCGGGCGGAAGCGCTTTCTTT.

V and J are TRBV10-3 and TRBJ1-3; TRBD1 might be the D (6 bases). Germline loops: CDR1 ENHRY, CDR2 SYGVKD. The ends were cut back, 11 bases at V and 1 base at J, with 9 bases in the middle. CDR3 length: 12 amino acids. As DNA, the CDR3 is TGTGCCTCCCAGGGGTCTGGAAACACCATATATTTT. Protein: CASQGSGNTIYF.

CDR3 bases: TGCGCCAGCAGCTTCGGAGGGGAAAACTATGGCTACACCTTC. It translates to CASSFGGENYGYTF. The chain joins TRBV4-1 to TRBJ1-2, with D maybe TRBD1 (5 bases). V lost 5 bases and J 2 bases, leaving 12 bases between the germline ends. CDR3 size: 14 residues. Germline CDR1 and CDR2: MGHRA and YSYEKL.

This clone was observed a single time. The chain is built from TRBV5-1 and TRBJ2-1, with a possible D match to TRBD2 (6 bases). Deletions cut 4 bases from V and 0 bases from J, with 11 bases between. From germline, CDR1 is SGHRS and CDR2 YFSETQ. The CDR3 runs to 15 residues. Here the CDR3 reads CASSDSGNSYNEQFF. The CDR3 DNA reads as TGCGCCAGCAGCGATAGCGGCAACTCCTACAATGAGCAGTTCTTC.

The rearrangement joins TRBV14 to TRBJ1-2; 8 positions match TRBD1. The ends lost 1 base at V and 5 bases at J; junction bases unmatched: 6. In germline, CDR1 is SGHDN, CDR2 FVKESK. CDR3 size: 15 residues. The CDR3: CASSQVAGGLYGYTF. The DNA for the CDR3 is TGTGCCAGCAGCCAAGTAGCAGGGGGCCTTTATGGCTACACCTTC.

CDR3 bases: TGTGCCAGCAGCTCCCGGCTAGCGGGAGGGCCTAAGACCTCCTACGAGCAGTACTTC. Residues: CASSSRLAGGPKTSYEQYF. The J gene is TRBJ2-7, the V gene TRBV11-3; 12 bases are shared with TRBD2. The trim removed 4 bases at V and 0 bases at J, leaving 13 bases unmatched. In germline, CDR1 is SGHNT, CDR2 YENEEA. The CDR3 is made up of 19 amino acids.

V gene TRBV10-3 combines with J gene TRBJ1-5; D unclear. Germline CDR1 and CDR2: ENHRY and SYGVKD. V was pared by 0 bases and J by 3 bases, with 12 bases between. CDR3 length equals 16 residues. CDR3 coding DNA: TGTGCCATCAGTGAGTCGTTGTTCATCGACAATCAGCCCCAGCATTTT. It codes for CAISESLFIDNQPQHF.

The chain has TRBV7-8 and TRBJ2-4; 7 bases match TRBD1. V dropped 2 bases and J dropped 3; count of bases not matched to a gene: 4. Germline values: CDR1 SGHVS, CDR2 FQNEAQ. The CDR3 covers 15 residues. CDR3 sequence reads: CASSLTGVGKNIQYF. The CDR3 bases are TGTGCCAGCAGCTTAACAGGGGTAGGCAAAAACATTCAGTACTTC.

V and J are TRBV11-2 and TRBJ2-7, with 7 bases matching TRBD1. Trimming cost V 5 bases and J 6 bases; bases outside gene matches: 4. The CDR3 totals 12 residues. Germline loops: CDR1 SGHAT, CDR2 FQNNGV. The CDR3 sequence: CASSHRQGEQYF. The DNA for the CDR3 is TGTGCCAGCAGCCATAGACAGGGCGAGCAGTACTTC.

This clone showed up just once. This rearrangement joins TRBV5-3 to TRBJ2-5; maybe TRBD1 (5 bases). TRBV5-3 counts as an open reading frame of uncertain function. Trimming removed 1 base from V and 4 bases from J, with 11 bases in between. The CDR3 has 14 residues. CDR3 coding DNA: TGTGCCAGAAGCTTGTGGTCGGACACAGAGACCCAGTACTTC. Translating gives CARSLWSDTETQYF.

The rearrangement uses TRBV9 and TRBJ1-3, with a weak D call TRBD1 (5 bases). The CDR3 sequence is 11 residues long. V lost 7 bases to trimming and J lost 4 bases, with 6 bases between them. The germline V gene encodes CDR1 SGDLS and CDR2 YYNGEE. The CDR3 region is CASQGGNTIYF. The CDR3 DNA is TGTGCCAGCCAGGGCGGAAACACCATATATTTT.